A single sample gave rise to the 10 T cell receptor beta chains below, sequenced in a study of human T cells and chemical hapten exposure. It was unfractionated whole blood from which total RNA was extracted. MiXCR, run by TCRdb on the 5' RACE reads, gives a single entry per CDR3 protein. The sample lists about 140,000 distinct CDR3 sequences; around 4% were seen once. The receptor set was obtained from a female donor in good health.

This clonotype was counted many times. The chain couples TRBV6-2 or TRBV6-3 to TRBJ2-7; D not resolved. V was cut by 0 bases and J by 2 bases, with 2 bases left in between. Per germline, CDR1 MNHEY and CDR2 SVGEGT. This CDR3 comprises 12 residues. In DNA form, the CDR3 reads TGTGCCAGCAGTTACTCGCCCTACGAGCAGTACTTC. Translation: CASSYSPYEQYF.

This sequence joins TRBV5-5 and TRBJ1-1; D might be TRBD1 (6 bases). The CDR3 totals 14 residues. From germline, CDR1 is SGHKS and CDR2 YYEKEE (reference sequence). Deletions cut 1 base from V and 6 bases from J, with 13 bases between. CDR3 region: CASSLRGANAEAFF. CDR3 sequence (DNA): TGTGCCAGCAGCTTGAGGGGGGCAAATGCTGAAGCTTTCTTT.

The CDR3 loop reads CASSYSKGRVETQYF. The CDR3, as DNA: TGTGCCAGCAGTTACTCGAAGGGCCGAGTAGAGACCCAGTACTTC. V gene TRBV6-5 combines with J gene TRBJ2-5; D is ambiguous. Germline CDR1 reads MNHEY; CDR2 reads SVGAGI. The CDR3 covers 15 residues. The V end was cut by 0 bases, the J end by 4 bases, with 12 bases between.

This clonotype was seen many times. The chain uses TRBV9 and TRBJ1-4; D unresolved. V was shortened by 5 bases and J by 4 bases, with 12 bases between the two germline ends. The germline V gene has CDR1 SGDLS and CDR2 YYNGEE. The CDR3 runs to 14 residues. The CDR3 protein is CASSDGGFNEKLFF. Written as DNA, the CDR3 is TGTGCCAGCAGTGATGGAGGGTTTAATGAAAAACTGTTTTTT.

This rearrangement joins TRBV25-1 to TRBJ2-1; D possibly corresponds to TRBD1 (5 bases). CDR1 MGHDK and CDR2 SYGVNS come from the germline V gene. This CDR3 has 14 residues. V was shortened by 3 bases and J by 6 bases, with 12 bases between the two germline ends. The CDR3 nucleotides are TGTGCCAGCAGTGAGCAGGGTAGACGCAATGAGCAGTTCTTC. It specifies CASSEQGRRNEQFF.

The gene calls are TRBV5-1 and TRBJ2-7; 7 positions agree with TRBD1. V was pared by 4 bases and J by 5 bases, with 12 bases of the junction left unmatched. CDR1 is SGHRS and CDR2 is YFSETQ in the germline V gene. CDR3 length: 15 amino acids. CDR3 residues: CASSKATGSGDEQYF. DNA of the CDR3: TGCGCCAGCAGCAAGGCGACAGGGAGTGGAGACGAGCAGTACTTC. Drawing the rest from reference TRBV5-1 and TRBJ2-7, the complete variable domain is KAGVTQTPRYLIKTRGQQVTLSCSPISGHRSVSWYQQTPGQGLQFLFEYFSETQRNKGNFPGRFSGRQFSNSRSEMNVSTLELGDSALYLCASSKATGSGDEQYFGPGTRLTVT.

This clonotype was picked up many times. V is TRBV4-3 and J is TRBJ2-3, with D unresolved. Germline V gene data show CDR1 as LGHNA and CDR2 as YSLEER. The CDR3 is 16 residues long. The V end lost 3 bases, the J end lost 2 bases, and 15 bases lay between the germline ends. The CDR3 DNA is TGCGCCAGCAGCCAGGGCCCCGGATCCACCACAGATACGCAGTATTTT. Translated: CASSQGPGSTTDTQYF.

V gene TRBV5-1 combines with J gene TRBJ2-3; D not certain. CDR3 length: 12 amino acids. The germline V gene has CDR1 SGHRS and CDR2 YFSETQ. Trimming removed 3 bases at V and 5 bases at J, with 7 bases between. CDR3: CASSWLKDTQYF. Written as DNA, the CDR3 is TGCGCCAGCAGCTGGTTAAAAGATACGCAGTATTTT.

This sequence joins TRBV7-2 and TRBJ1-3, with 8 bases fitting TRBD1. The CDR3 extends over 15 amino acids. CDR1 and CDR2 from the germline V gene are SGHTA and FQGNSA. The V segment lost 5 bases and the J segment 1 base; nucleotides outside the gene matches: 4. CDR3 residues: CASSQDRASGNTIYF. The DNA of the CDR3 is TGTGCCAGCAGCCAGGACAGGGCTTCTGGAAACACCATATATTTT.

This chain uses TRBV7-9 with TRBJ2-5; D call uncertain. This CDR3 contains 12 residues. Germline values: CDR1 SEHNR, CDR2 FQNEAQ (reference sequence). Trimming cost V 4 bases and J 3 bases, with 6 bases left between them. Here the CDR3 DNA reads TGTGCCAGCAGCTACCTCAAAGAGACCCAGTACTTC. It codes for CASSYLKETQYF.